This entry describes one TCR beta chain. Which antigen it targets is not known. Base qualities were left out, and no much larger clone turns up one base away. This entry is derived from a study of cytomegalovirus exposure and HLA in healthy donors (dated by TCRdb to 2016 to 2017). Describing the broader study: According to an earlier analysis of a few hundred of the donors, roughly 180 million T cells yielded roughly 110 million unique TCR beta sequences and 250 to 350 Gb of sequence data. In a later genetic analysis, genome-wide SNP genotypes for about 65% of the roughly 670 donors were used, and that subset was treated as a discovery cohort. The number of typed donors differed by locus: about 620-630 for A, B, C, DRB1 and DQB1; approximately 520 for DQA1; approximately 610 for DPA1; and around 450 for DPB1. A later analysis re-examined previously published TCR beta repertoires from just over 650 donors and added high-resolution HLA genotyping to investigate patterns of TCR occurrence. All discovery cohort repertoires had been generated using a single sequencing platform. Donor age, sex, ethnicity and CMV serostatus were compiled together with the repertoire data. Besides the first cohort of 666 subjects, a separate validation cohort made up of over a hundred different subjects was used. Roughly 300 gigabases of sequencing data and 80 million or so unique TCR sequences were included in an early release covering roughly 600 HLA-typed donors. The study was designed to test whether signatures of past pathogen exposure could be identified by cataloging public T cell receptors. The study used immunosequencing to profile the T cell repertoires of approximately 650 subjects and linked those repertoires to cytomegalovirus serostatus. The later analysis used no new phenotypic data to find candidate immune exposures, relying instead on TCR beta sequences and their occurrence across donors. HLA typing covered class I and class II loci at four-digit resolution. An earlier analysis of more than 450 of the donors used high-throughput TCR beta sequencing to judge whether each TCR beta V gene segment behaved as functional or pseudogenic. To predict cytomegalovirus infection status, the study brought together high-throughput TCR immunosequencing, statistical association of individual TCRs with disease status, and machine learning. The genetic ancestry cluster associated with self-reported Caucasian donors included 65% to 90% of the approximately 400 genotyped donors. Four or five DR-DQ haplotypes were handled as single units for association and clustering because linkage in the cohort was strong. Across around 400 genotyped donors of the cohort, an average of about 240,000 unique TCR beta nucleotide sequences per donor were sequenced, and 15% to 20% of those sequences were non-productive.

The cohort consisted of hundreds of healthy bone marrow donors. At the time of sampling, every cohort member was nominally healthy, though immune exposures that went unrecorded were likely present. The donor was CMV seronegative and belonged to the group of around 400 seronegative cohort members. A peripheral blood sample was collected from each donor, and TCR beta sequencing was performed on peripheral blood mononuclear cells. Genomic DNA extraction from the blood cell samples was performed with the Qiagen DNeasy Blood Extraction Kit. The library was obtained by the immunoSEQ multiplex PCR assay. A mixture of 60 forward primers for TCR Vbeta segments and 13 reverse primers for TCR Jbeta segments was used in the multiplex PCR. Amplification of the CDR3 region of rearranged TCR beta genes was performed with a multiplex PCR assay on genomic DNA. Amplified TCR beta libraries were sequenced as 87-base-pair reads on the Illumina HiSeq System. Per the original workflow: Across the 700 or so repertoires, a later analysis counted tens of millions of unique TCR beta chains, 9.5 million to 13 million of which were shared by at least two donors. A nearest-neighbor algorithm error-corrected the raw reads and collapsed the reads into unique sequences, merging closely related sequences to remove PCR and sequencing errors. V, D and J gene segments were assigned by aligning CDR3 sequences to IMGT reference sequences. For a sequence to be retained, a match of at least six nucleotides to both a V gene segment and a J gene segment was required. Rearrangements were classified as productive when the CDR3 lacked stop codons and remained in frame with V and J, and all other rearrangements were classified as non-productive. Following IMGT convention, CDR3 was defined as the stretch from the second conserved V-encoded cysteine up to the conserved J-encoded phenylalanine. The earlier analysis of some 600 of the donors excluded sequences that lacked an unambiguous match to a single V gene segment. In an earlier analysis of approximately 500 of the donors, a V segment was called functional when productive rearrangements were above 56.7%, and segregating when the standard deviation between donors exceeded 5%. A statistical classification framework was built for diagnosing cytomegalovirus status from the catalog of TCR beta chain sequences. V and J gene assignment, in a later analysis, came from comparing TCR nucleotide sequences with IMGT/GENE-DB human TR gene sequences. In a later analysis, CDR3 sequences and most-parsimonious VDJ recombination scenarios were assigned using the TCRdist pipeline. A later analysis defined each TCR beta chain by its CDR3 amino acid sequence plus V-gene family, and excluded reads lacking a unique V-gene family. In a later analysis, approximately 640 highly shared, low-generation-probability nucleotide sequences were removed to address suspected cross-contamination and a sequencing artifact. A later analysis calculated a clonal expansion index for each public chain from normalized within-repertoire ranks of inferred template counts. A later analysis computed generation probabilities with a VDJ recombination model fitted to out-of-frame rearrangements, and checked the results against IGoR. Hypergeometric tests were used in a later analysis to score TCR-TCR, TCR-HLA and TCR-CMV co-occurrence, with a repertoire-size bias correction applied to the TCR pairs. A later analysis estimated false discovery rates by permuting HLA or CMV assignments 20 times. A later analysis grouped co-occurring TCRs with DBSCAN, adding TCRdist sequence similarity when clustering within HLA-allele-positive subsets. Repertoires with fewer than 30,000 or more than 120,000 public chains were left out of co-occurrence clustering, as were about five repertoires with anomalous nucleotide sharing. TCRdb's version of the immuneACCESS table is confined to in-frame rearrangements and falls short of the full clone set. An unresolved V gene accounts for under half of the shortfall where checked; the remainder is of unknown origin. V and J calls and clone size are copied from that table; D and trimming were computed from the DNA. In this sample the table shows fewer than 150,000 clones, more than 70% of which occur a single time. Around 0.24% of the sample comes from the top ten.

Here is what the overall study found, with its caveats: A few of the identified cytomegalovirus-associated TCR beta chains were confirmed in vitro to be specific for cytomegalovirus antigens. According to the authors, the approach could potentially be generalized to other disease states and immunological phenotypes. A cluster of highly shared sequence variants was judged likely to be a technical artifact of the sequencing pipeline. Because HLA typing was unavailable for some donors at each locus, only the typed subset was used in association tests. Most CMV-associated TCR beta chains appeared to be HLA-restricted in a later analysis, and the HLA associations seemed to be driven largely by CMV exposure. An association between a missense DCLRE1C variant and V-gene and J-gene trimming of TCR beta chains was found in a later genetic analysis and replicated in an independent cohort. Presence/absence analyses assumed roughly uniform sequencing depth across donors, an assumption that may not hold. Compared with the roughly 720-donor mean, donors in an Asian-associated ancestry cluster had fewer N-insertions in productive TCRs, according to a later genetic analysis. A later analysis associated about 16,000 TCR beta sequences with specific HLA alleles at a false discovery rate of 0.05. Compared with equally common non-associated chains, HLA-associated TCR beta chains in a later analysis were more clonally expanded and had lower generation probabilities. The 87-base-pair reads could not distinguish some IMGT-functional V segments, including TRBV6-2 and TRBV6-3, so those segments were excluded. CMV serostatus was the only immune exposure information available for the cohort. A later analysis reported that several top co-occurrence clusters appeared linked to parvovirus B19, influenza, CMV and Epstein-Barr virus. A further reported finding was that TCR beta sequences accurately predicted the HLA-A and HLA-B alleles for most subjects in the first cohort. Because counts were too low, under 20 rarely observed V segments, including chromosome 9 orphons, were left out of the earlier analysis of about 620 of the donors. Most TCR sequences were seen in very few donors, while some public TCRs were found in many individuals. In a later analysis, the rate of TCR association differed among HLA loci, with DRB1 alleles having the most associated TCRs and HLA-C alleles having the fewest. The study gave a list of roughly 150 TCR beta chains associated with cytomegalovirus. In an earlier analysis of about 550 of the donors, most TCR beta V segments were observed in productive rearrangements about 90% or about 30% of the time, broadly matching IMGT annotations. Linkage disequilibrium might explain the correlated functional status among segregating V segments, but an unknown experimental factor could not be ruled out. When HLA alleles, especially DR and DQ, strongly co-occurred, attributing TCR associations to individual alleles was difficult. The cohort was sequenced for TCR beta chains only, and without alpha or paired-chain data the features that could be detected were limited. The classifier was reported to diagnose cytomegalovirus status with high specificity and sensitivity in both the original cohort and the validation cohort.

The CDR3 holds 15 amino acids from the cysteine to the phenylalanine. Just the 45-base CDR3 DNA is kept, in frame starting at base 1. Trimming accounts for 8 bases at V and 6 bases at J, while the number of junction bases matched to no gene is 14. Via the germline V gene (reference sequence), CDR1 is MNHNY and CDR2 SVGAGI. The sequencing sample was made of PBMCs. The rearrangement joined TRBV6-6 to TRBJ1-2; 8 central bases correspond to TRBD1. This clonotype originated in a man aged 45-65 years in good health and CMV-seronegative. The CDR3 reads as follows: CASALTGASNNGYTF. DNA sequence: TGTGCCAGCGCTTTGACAGGGGCGAGTAATAATGGCTACACCTTC.